These 9 T cell receptor beta chains originate from one sample sequenced in a study of blood T cell repertoires in COVID-19. Generated by immunoSEQ multiplex PCR, the TCRdb table keeps only in-frame clones and is missing some. The sample includes 170,000 or so clones, approximately 80% seen only once; the top ten take approximately 2.9%. Sequenced sample: peripheral blood. The receptors derive from a woman aged 55 to 70 with acute or convalescent COVID-19.

The chain joins TRBV4-3 to TRBJ1-5; a possible D gene is TRBD1 (6 bases). The CDR3 contains 17 residues. Trimming stripped 0 bases from V and 4 bases from J, with 16 bases between. Germline V gene sequence: CDR1 LGHNA, CDR2 YSLEER. CDR3 DNA: TGCGCCAGCAGCCAAGATAAGATCCTAGGGGGAAATCAGCCCCAGCATTTT. It codes for CASSQDKILGGNQPQHF.

The gene calls are TRBV4-2 and TRBJ2-1; tentative D call: TRBD2 (6 bases). Trimming shortened V by 0 bases and J by 9 bases, and 9 bases separated the two germline ends. CDR1 and CDR2 from the germline V gene are LGHNA and YNFKEQ. The CDR3 loop spans 13 amino acids. The CDR3 is CASSQDWRAEQFF. CDR3 DNA sequence: TGTGCCAGCAGCCAAGATTGGAGGGCTGAGCAGTTCTTC.

DNA for the CDR3: TGCGCCAGCAGCCTGGGACAGAGCAATCAGCCCCAGCATTTT. Its protein product is CASSLGQSNQPQHF. The rearrangement links TRBV5-1 to TRBJ1-5, with 7 positions matching TRBD1. CDR3 length: 14 amino acids. Losses at the gene ends were 4 bases for V and 1 base for J; bases not matched to a gene: 2. CDR1 SGHRS and CDR2 YFSETQ come from the germline V gene.

The CDR3 region has the DNA TGTGCCAGCAGCTCCAAAGAGAATTCACCCCTCCACTTT. It is translated as CASSSKENSPLHF. This chain uses TRBV11-1 with TRBJ1-6; D is ambiguous. Germline CDR1 SGHAT, CDR2 FQDESV (reference sequence). The CDR3 length is 13 residues. The V gene lost 4 bases and the J gene lost 7 bases, with 8 bases spanning the gap.

The chain is built from TRBV7-2 and TRBJ2-3; 7 bases match TRBD2. CDR3 size: 15 residues. CDR1 SGHTA and CDR2 FQGNSA come from the germline V gene. The V and J ends lost 5 bases and 4 bases, in that order; junction bases with no gene match: 9. The CDR3 sequence: CASSRKTSPADTQYF. CDR3 nucleotides: TGTGCCAGCAGCCGGAAGACTAGCCCCGCAGATACGCAGTATTTT.

CDR3 sequence: CASQDRGHNQPQHF. The DNA of the CDR3 is TGTGCCAGCCAGGACAGGGGGCACAATCAGCCCCAGCATTTT. The V call is TRBV7-2, the J call TRBJ1-5; 11 bases agree with TRBD1. The CDR3 runs 14 residues. CDR1 and CDR2 from the germline V gene are SGHTA and FQGNSA. V trimming: 8 bases; J trimming: 3 bases; junction bases outside the gene matches: 3.

This chain connects TRBV4-1 to TRBJ1-1; D unresolved. The CDR3 extends over 16 amino acids. V lost 2 bases to trimming and J lost 7 bases, with 20 bases between them. Germline V gives CDR1 MGHRA, CDR2 YSYEKL. The CDR3, as DNA: TGCGCCAGCAGCCAACCCCTTCCGCGGGCGGATGGTGAAGCTTTCTTT. It yields the protein CASSQPLPRADGEAFF.

The genes are TRBV5-4 and TRBJ2-1, with 12 bases lining up with TRBD2. With V trimmed by 0 bases and J by 5 bases, 0 bases remained unmatched. Germline V gives CDR1 SGHNT, CDR2 YYREEE (reference sequence). The CDR3 covers 15 residues. Here the CDR3 DNA reads TGTGCCAGCAGCTTGGGACTAGCGGGGGACAATGAGCAGTTCTTC. Protein: CASSLGLAGDNEQFF.

The rearrangement joins TRBV20-1 to TRBJ2-7; D remains ambiguous. Looked up from germline, CDR1 is DFQATT and CDR2 is SNEGSKA (reference sequence). CDR3 length equals 12 residues. V dropped 3 bases and J dropped 4 bases, with 10 bases sitting between them. The CDR3 loop reads CSASGQAYEQYF. The CDR3 nucleotides are TGCAGTGCTAGTGGTCAGGCGTACGAGCAGTACTTC.